This T cell receptor beta chain was documented in a study of blood T cell repertoires in COVID-19. The wider study: COVID-19 samples, acute and convalescent, were from the United States, Italy and Spain. Nucleic acid was either cDNA or gDNA, and it came from T cells, B-cell-depleted T cells, or PBMCs.

How the authors handled the data: Amplification from reference gene primers served as the basis for estimated nucleated cell counts. TCRdb's table, derived via immunoSEQ multiplex PCR, lists solely in-frame clones and lacks some. D and trimming come from the DNA, and the V and J calls and clone size come from that table. The table lists some 150,000 clones, roughly nine tenths of them singletons. The V gene end was trimmed by 2 bases and the J gene end by 5 bases; junction bases not matched to a gene: 7. Germline V gene data show CDR1 as LGHNA and CDR2 as YSLEER. There are 16 residues in the CDR3. Specimen: peripheral blood. This receptor was identified in a man in his 70s with acute or convalescent COVID-19. V usage is TRBV4-3 and J usage is TRBJ2-3, with 10 nucleotides matching TRBD1. The CDR3 nucleotides read TGCGCCAGCAGCCAAAGACAGGGGGCCCTTGGAGATACGCAGTATTTT. Translation gives CASSQRQGALGDTQYF.